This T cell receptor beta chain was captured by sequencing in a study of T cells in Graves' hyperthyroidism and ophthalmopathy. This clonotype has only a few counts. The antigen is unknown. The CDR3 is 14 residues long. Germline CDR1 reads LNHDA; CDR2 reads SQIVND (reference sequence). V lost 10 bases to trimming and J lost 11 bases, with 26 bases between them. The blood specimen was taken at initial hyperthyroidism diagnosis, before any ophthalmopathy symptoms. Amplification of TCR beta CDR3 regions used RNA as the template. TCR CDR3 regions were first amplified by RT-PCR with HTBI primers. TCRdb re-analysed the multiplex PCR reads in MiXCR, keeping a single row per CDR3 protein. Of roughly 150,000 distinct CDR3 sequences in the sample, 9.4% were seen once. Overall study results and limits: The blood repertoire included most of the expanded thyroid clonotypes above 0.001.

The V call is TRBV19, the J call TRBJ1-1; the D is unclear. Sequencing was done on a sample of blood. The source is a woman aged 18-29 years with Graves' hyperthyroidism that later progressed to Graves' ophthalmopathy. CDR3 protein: CATEAGSQVRRAFF. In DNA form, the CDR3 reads TGTGCCACCGAAGCCGGGTCTCAAGTAAGAAGGGCTTTCTTT.